The 32 T cell receptor beta chains below were found in one sample sequenced in a study of T cell responses to AZD1222 COVID-19 vaccine. Data came from immunoSEQ multiplex PCR; TCRdb stores just in-frame clones and leaves some out. Found here are 90,000 to 150,000 clones, 85% to 90% of them singletons; the top ten hold 7.7%. The material was peripheral blood, obtained on day 0 of AZD1222 vaccination. The receptors shown here come from an adult in good health.

The V call is TRBV29-1, the J call TRBJ2-2; D is unresolved. The V and J ends lost 4 bases and 5 bases respectively, with 5 bases between them. Germline-derived CDR1 and CDR2 are SQVTM and ANQGSEA. This CDR3 spans 11 amino acids. DNA of the CDR3: TGCAGCGTTGTGGGAACCGGGGAGCTGTTTTTT. Its protein product is CSVVGTGELFF.

CDR3 sequence: CASSSSGTPNTEAFF. Written as DNA, the CDR3 is TGTGCCAGCAGCTCCTCCGGGACGCCGAACACTGAAGCTTTCTTT. V and J are TRBV7-9 and TRBJ1-1; tentatively, D is TRBD1 (5 bases). Germline V gene lookup returns CDR1 SEHNR and CDR2 FQNEAQ (reference sequence). The germline V and J ends were trimmed by 4 bases and 1 base, with 13 bases remaining between them. The CDR3 totals 15 residues.

CDR3 coding DNA: TGTGCCAGCAGCTTACGGGACAGCTCCACCGGGGAGCTGTTTTTT. This codes for CASSLRDSSTGELFF. The J gene is TRBJ2-2, the V gene TRBV7-8; 7 nucleotides match TRBD1. V lost 2 bases to trimming and J lost 4 bases; unmatched junction nucleotides: 4. This CDR3 has 15 residues. The germline gives CDR1 SGHVS, CDR2 FQNEAQ.

The V call is TRBV9, the J call TRBJ2-6; D gene unclear. The germline V and J ends were trimmed by 4 bases and 1 base, with 12 bases remaining between them. The CDR3 consists of 16 residues. Germline lookup yields CDR1 SGDLS and CDR2 YYNGEE. The CDR3 loop reads CASSPVGTSGANVLTF. The CDR3 DNA sequence: TGTGCCAGCAGCCCCGTAGGAACTTCTGGGGCCAACGTCCTGACTTTC.

This clone occurred a few times. The chain is built from TRBV29-1 and TRBJ1-6; no definite D call. In germline, CDR1 is SQVTM, CDR2 ANQGSEA. Trimming removed 6 bases from V and 0 bases from J, with 6 bases in between. CDR3 length: 13 amino acids. The CDR3 DNA follows: TGCAGCGTCGGGAGCTCCTATAATTCACCCCTCCACTTT. Protein sequence: CSVGSSYNSPLHF.

This rearrangement joins TRBV30 to TRBJ2-7, with TRBD1 matching 8 bases. The V gene's germline CDR1 is GTSNPN and CDR2 SVGIG (reference sequence). This CDR3 region has 12 residues. J was trimmed by 3 bases and V by 3 bases; bases with no gene match: 1. This CDR3 reads CAWRTGDYEQYF. As DNA, the CDR3 is TGTGCCTGGAGGACAGGGGACTACGAGCAGTACTTC.

This clone was recorded only once. The J gene is TRBJ2-3, the V gene TRBV28; possibly TRBD1 for D (7 bases). From germline, CDR1 is MDHEN and CDR2 SYDVKM. The CDR3 has 14 residues. In DNA, the CDR3 is TGTGCAAGTCTCCAGGGGGGTCGCACAGATACGCAGTATTTT. Its protein product is CASLQGGRTDTQYF.

The chain recombines TRBV18 with TRBJ1-4, with 9 bases that match TRBD1. The CDR3 length is 16 residues. CDR1 KGHSH and CDR2 LQKENI come from the germline V gene. V was pared by 4 bases and J by 7 bases, with 10 bases of the junction left unmatched. In nucleotides, the CDR3 is TGTGCCAGCTCACTGGACGGGACAGGGCTCGGTGAAAAACTGTTTTTT. Its protein product is CASSLDGTGLGEKLFF. The full variable domain, rest sourced from reference TRBV18 and TRBJ1-4, is NAGVMQNPRHLVRRRGQEARLRCSPMKGHSHVYWYRQLPEEGLKFMVYLQKENIIDESGMPKERFSAEFPKEGPSILRIQQVVRGDSAAYFCASSLDGTGLGEKLFFGSGTQLSVL.

The rearrangement joins TRBV18 to TRBJ2-7, with D possibly called TRBD1 or TRBD2 (6 bases each). This CDR3 is 14 amino acids long. CDR1 is KGHSH and CDR2 is LQKENI in the germline V gene. V was pared by 0 bases and J by 5 bases, with 11 bases between. The CDR3 sequence is CASSPPGGPNEQYF. The CDR3 DNA is TGTGCCAGCTCACCACCAGGGGGGCCAAACGAGCAGTACTTC.

The chain uses TRBV19 and TRBJ1-2; unclear D gene. The CDR3 loop spans 16 amino acids. The V and J ends lost 0 bases and 1 base respectively, with 12 bases between them. Per germline, CDR1 LNHDA and CDR2 SQIVND (reference sequence). CDR3 DNA: TGTGCCAGTAGTATAGAGCACAGAGGAATTAACTATGGCTACACCTTC. This gives the protein CASSIEHRGINYGYTF. The whole variable domain, filled in from reference TRBV19 and TRBJ1-2, reads DGGITQSPKYLFRKEGQNVTLSCEQNLNHDAMYWYRQDPGQGLRLIYYSQIVNDFQKGDIAEGYSVSREKKESFPLTVTSAQKNPTAFYLCASSIEHRGINYGYTFGSGTRLTVV.

This chain uses TRBV6-5 with TRBJ2-7; D possibly uses TRBD1 or TRBD2 (6 bases each). Between the trimmed V and J ends, which lost 4 bases and 2 bases, there was a span of 15 bases. The CDR3 is 15 residues long. Germline lookup yields CDR1 MNHEY and CDR2 SVGAGI. The CDR3 DNA follows: TGTGCCAGCAGTTTCCACCGGGGGCAAGCCTACGAGCAGTACTTC. It is translated as CASSFHRGQAYEQYF.

The genes are TRBV27 and TRBJ2-1; D possibly matches TRBD1 or TRBD2 (5 bases each). The CDR3 is 15 residues long. Trimming took 3 bases from V and 0 from J, leaving 9 bases between them. Germline V CDR1 and CDR2: MNHEY, SMNVEV (reference sequence). In DNA, the CDR3 is TGTGCCAGCAGTTTGGGGGAGAGCTCCTACAATGAGCAGTTCTTC. Translation gives CASSLGESSYNEQFF.

The genes are TRBV19 and TRBJ2-5; a possible D gene is TRBD1 (6 bases). The CDR3 is 14 amino acids. Trimming shortened V by 3 bases and J by 4 bases, and 12 bases separated the two germline ends. Looked up from germline, CDR1 is LNHDA and CDR2 is SQIVND (reference sequence). In DNA form, the CDR3 reads TGTGCCAGTAGTATTAGTACAGGGCGAGAGACCCAGTACTTC. It is translated as CASSISTGRETQYF.

The genes are TRBV19 and TRBJ1-1; the match to TRBD1 covers 8 bases. V shed 2 bases, J shed 4 bases, and the junction held 6 bases outside the gene matches. The CDR3 has 15 amino acids. The V gene's germline CDR1 is LNHDA and CDR2 SQIVND (reference sequence). CDR3 DNA: TGTGCCAGTAGTATACCCTCAGGGGGCACCACTGAAGCTTTCTTT. It codes for CASSIPSGGTTEAFF.

The genes are TRBV30 and TRBJ1-4; a weak D match, TRBD1 (5 bases). The CDR3 has 13 amino acids. The ends were cut back, 8 bases at V and 0 bases at J, with 10 bases in the middle. The germline CDR1 and CDR2 sequences are GTSNPN and SVGIG (reference sequence). In DNA form, the CDR3 reads TGTGCCGGGGGAGGTGCAACTAATGAAAAACTGTTTTTT. As protein: CAGGGATNEKLFF.

The chain carries TRBV19 and TRBJ1-2; tentatively, D is TRBD1 (5 bases). Germline V gene data show CDR1 as LNHDA and CDR2 as SQIVND (reference sequence). The CDR3 extends over 15 amino acids. V shed 7 bases and J shed 4 bases, with 19 bases lying between them. The CDR3 region is CASKERSGNSYGYTF. The CDR3 region has the DNA TGTGCCAGTAAGGAAAGATCAGGGAATAGCTATGGCTACACCTTC.

The gene calls are TRBV6-2 or TRBV6-3 and TRBJ2-4; TRBD2 is a possible D gene (5 bases). Germline loops: CDR1 MNHEY, CDR2 SVGEGT. The germline V and J ends were trimmed by 6 bases and 4 bases, with 22 bases remaining between them. The CDR3 extends over 17 amino acids. The chain's CDR3 is CASSSQGPGREKNIQYF. CDR3 nucleotides: TGTGCCAGCAGCTCACAAGGACCTGGGAGAGAAAAAAACATTCAGTACTTC.

V and J are TRBV12-3 or TRBV12-4 and TRBJ1-1, with 7 nucleotides matching TRBD1. J was trimmed by 10 bases and V by 3 bases; bases with no gene match: 2. The CDR3 has 11 residues. In nucleotides, the CDR3 is TGTGCCAGCAGTTTGGCAGGGGGAGCTTTCTTT. Translation: CASSLAGGAFF.

The CDR3 spells CAWNEGSYNSPLHF. CDR3 nucleotide sequence: TGTGCCTGGAATGAAGGGTCCTATAATTCACCCCTCCACTTT. The genes are TRBV30 and TRBJ1-6; no reliable D call. From germline, CDR1 is GTSNPN and CDR2 SVGIG (reference sequence). The length of the CDR3 is 14 residues. Trimming took 4 bases from V and 1 from J, leaving 8 bases between them.

The chain is built from TRBV5-1 and TRBJ2-5, with D unresolved. The ends were cut back, 0 bases at V and 2 bases at J, with 11 bases in the middle. This CDR3 has 15 amino acids. The germline CDR1 and CDR2 sequences are SGHRS and YFSETQ. CDR3 residues: CASSLVRSRQETQYF. CDR3 DNA sequence: TGCGCCAGCAGCTTGGTCAGGAGTAGGCAAGAGACCCAGTACTTC.

The V call is TRBV5-1, the J call TRBJ2-7; 11 bases line up with TRBD2. The CDR3 sequence is 15 residues long. The germline CDR1 and CDR2 sequences are SGHRS and YFSETQ. V lost 2 bases to trimming and J lost 2 bases; unmatched junction nucleotides: 3. The DNA for the CDR3 is TGCGCCAGCAGCTTCCTAGCGGGGGGAACCTACGAGCAGTACTTC. It encodes CASSFLAGGTYEQYF.

The chain carries TRBV15 and TRBJ1-1; D might be TRBD1 (5 bases). The V end was cut by 1 base, the J end by 4 bases, with 10 bases between. Germline V lookup: CDR1 LNHNV, CDR2 YYDKDF (reference sequence). This CDR3 region has 14 residues. In DNA form, the CDR3 reads TGTGCCACCAGCAGAGGAGGGGACGGCACTGAAGCTTTCTTT. Encoded protein: CATSRGGDGTEAFF.

The table lists this clone with a count of one. This chain joins TRBV5-5 and TRBJ2-1, with 8 bases lining up with TRBD2. Germline CDR1 SGHKS, CDR2 YYEKEE (reference sequence). Trimming cost V 4 bases and J 4 bases; bases outside gene matches: 10. This CDR3 region has 16 residues. CDR3 nucleotides: TGTGCCAGCAGCCCGAGGGCGGGAGGCGGTTACAATGAGCAGTTCTTC. Its protein is CASSPRAGGGYNEQFF.

As DNA, the CDR3 is TGTGCCATCAGTGAGTCGACAGGGAACTATGGCTACACCTTC. It yields the protein CAISESTGNYGYTF. The chain combines TRBV10-3 with TRBJ1-2; 7 bases fit TRBD1. Germline assignment: CDR1 ENHRY and CDR2 SYGVKD. CDR3 length: 14 residues. With 0 bases clipped from V and 2 bases from J, the junction kept 0 bases outside the gene matches.

This clone has just one count. This rearrangement joins TRBV6-5 to TRBJ1-1; D is unresolved. CDR3 length equals 13 residues. Germline loops: CDR1 MNHEY, CDR2 SVGAGI. V dropped 10 bases and J dropped 0 bases, with 12 bases sitting between them. CDR3: CATPGAVNTEAFF. CDR3 sequence (DNA): TGTGCCACCCCAGGTGCGGTGAACACTGAAGCTTTCTTT.

The V and J genes are TRBV6-5 and TRBJ2-7; TRBD2 is a possible D gene (5 bases). CDR1 is MNHEY and CDR2 is SVGAGI in the germline V gene. CDR3 length: 14 amino acids. V was clipped by 0 bases and J by 3 bases, with 9 bases between them. This CDR3 reads CASSYSSGFYEQYF. The CDR3 DNA follows: TGTGCCAGCAGTTACTCGAGCGGTTTCTACGAGCAGTACTTC.

V is TRBV27 and J is TRBJ1-2, with a possible D match to TRBD1 (5 bases). Germline V CDR1 and CDR2: MNHEY, SMNVEV (reference sequence). The CDR3 consists of 15 residues. Deletions cut 5 bases from V and 2 bases from J, with 15 bases between. The CDR3 coding sequence is TGTGCCAGCAGTGCCCCAGGTGAGGGGAACTATGGCTACACCTTC. As protein: CASSAPGEGNYGYTF.

The V and J genes are TRBV18 and TRBJ1-3; D is possibly TRBD1 (5 bases). CDR1 and CDR2 from the germline V gene are KGHSH and LQKENI. The CDR3 length is 15 residues. Trimming left V 5 bases short and J 2 bases short, with 13 bases between. The CDR3 loop is CASSSHGDAGNTIYF. CDR3 DNA: TGTGCCAGCTCATCTCATGGGGACGCTGGAAACACCATATATTTT.

The table lists this clone with many counts. The chain links TRBV7-2 to TRBJ2-1; D could derive from TRBD1 or TRBD2 (5 bases each). Per germline, CDR1 SGHTA and CDR2 FQGNSA. This CDR3 spans 14 amino acids. Trimming removed 0 bases at V and 8 bases at J, with 11 bases between. The CDR3 spells CASSLARGWDEQFF. CDR3 bases: TGTGCCAGCAGCTTAGCGAGGGGCTGGGATGAGCAGTTCTTC.

The chain employs TRBV9 and TRBJ1-2; D call uncertain. CDR3 length equals 15 residues. Trimming cost V 0 bases and J 3 bases, with 12 bases left between them. From germline, CDR1 is SGDLS and CDR2 YYNGEE. The CDR3 loop is CASSVAAGVDYGYTF. CDR3 DNA: TGTGCCAGCAGCGTAGCGGCCGGGGTCGACTATGGCTACACCTTC.

This chain uses TRBV7-9 with TRBJ2-7, with 7 positions matching TRBD1. CDR1 is SEHNR, CDR2 FQNEAQ, per germline (reference sequence). Unmatched junction bases numbered 4, after V lost 1 base and J lost 1 base. The CDR3 loop spans 15 amino acids. CDR3 amino acids: CASSLEGTASYEQYF. In DNA, the CDR3 is TGTGCCAGCAGCTTAGAGGGGACAGCTTCCTACGAGCAGTACTTC.

The V gene is TRBV18, the J gene TRBJ1-3; D uncertain. Germline CDR1 is KGHSH and CDR2 is LQKENI. The length of the CDR3 is 16 residues. V was trimmed by 5 bases and J by 0 bases, leaving 14 bases between them. For the CDR3, the DNA is TGTGCCAGCTCAAGGTTTGGCAGGTACTCTGGAAACACCATATATTTT. Protein product: CASSRFGRYSGNTIYF.